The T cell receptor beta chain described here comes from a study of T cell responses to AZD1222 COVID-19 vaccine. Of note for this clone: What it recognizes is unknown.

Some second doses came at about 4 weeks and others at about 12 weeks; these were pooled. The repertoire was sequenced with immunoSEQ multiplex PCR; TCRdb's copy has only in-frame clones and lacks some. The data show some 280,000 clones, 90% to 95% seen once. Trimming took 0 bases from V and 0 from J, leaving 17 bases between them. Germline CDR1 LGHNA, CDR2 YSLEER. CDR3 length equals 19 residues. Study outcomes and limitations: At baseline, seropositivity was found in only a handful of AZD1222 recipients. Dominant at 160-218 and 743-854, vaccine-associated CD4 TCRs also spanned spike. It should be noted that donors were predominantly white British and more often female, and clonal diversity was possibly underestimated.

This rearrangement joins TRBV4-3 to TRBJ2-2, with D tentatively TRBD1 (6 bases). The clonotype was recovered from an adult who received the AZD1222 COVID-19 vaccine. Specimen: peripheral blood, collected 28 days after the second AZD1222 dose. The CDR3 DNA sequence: TGCGCCAGCAGCCAAGAGGTAGTGGTCGACAGGCCGAACACCGGGGAGCTGTTTTTT. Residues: CASSQEVVVDRPNTGELFF.